These T cell receptor beta chains were read from a single sample in a study of T cell responses to AZD1222 COVID-19 vaccine. Sequencing used immunoSEQ multiplex PCR; TCRdb keeps in-frame clones, though not all of them. The sample yields roughly 120,000 clones, about nine tenths seen once. The source was peripheral blood, collected on day 0 of AZD1222 vaccination. These receptors all stem from an adult in good health. Both conserved end residues are part of each CDR3. The order of the fields is CDR3 protein, J gene, V gene, D gene. A D gene is named only where the DNA matches it firmly.

CDR3 protein: CASTDGRGNRPQHF; J gene: TRBJ1-5; V gene: TRBV19; D gene: TRBD1
CDR3 protein: CASSLMGVGQETQYF; J gene: TRBJ2-5; V gene: TRBV7-3; D gene: -
CDR3 protein: CASQPGLAGDYTQYF; J gene: TRBJ2-3; V gene: TRBV19; D gene: TRBD2
CDR3 protein: CASSLPELGGGTEAFF; J gene: TRBJ1-1; V gene: TRBV5-1; D gene: TRBD1
CDR3 protein: CASSPSSTEQFF; J gene: TRBJ2-1; V gene: TRBV5-4; D gene: -
CDR3 protein: CASSLLGQGYNEQFF; J gene: TRBJ2-1; V gene: TRBV27; D gene: -
CDR3 protein: CASRVPPGGSNEKLFF; J gene: TRBJ1-4; V gene: TRBV19; D gene: -
CDR3 protein: CASTGQQGETQYF; J gene: TRBJ2-5; V gene: TRBV2; D gene: -
CDR3 protein: CASSVGTAVLVKLFF; J gene: TRBJ1-4; V gene: TRBV28; D gene: TRBD1
CDR3 protein: CASSQDYNTGELFF; J gene: TRBJ2-2; V gene: TRBV4-3; D gene: -
CDR3 protein: CASSLGSSYNSPLHF; J gene: TRBJ1-6; V gene: TRBV5-5; D gene: -
CDR3 protein: CASSRRGRNTDTQYF; J gene: TRBJ2-3; V gene: TRBV6-5; D gene: -
CDR3 protein: CASSIDRYTEQFF; J gene: TRBJ2-1; V gene: TRBV19; D gene: -
CDR3 protein: CATSDSRGGNTEAFF; J gene: TRBJ1-1; V gene: TRBV24-1; D gene: TRBD1
CDR3 protein: CASRAYNEQFF; J gene: TRBJ2-1; V gene: TRBV2; D gene: -
CDR3 protein: CASSEALDEQYF; J gene: TRBJ2-7; V gene: TRBV2; D gene: -
CDR3 protein: CASSQAGGASTDTQYF; J gene: TRBJ2-3; V gene: TRBV3-1/TRBV3-2; D gene: TRBD2
CDR3 protein: CATSDLRLAGGADTQYF; J gene: TRBJ2-3; V gene: TRBV24-1; D gene: TRBD2
CDR3 protein: CASTSWALYNEQFF; J gene: TRBJ2-1; V gene: TRBV3-1/TRBV3-2; D gene: -
CDR3 protein: CSVEDRTGLSYEQYF; J gene: TRBJ2-7; V gene: TRBV29-1; D gene: TRBD1
CDR3 protein: CASSSSLAVRSTDTQYF; J gene: TRBJ2-3; V gene: TRBV5-1; D gene: TRBD2